The 25 T cell receptor beta chains given below trace back to one sample, sequenced in a study of blood T cell repertoires in COVID-19. Repertoires were generated with immunoSEQ multiplex PCR, while TCRdb's copy carries only in-frame clones and drops some. Counted here are a few hundred thousand clones, around 85% occurring once; the ten biggest clones make up over 2%. The source material was PBMCs or T cells enriched from blood (not recorded which). These receptors were taken from a man aged 25-45 years who had recovered from COVID-19.

CDR3 DNA sequence: TGTGCCAGCAGTTGGGGACAGAGTGGCTCTGGAAACACCATATATTTT. Translation gives CASSWGQSGSGNTIYF. The chain joins TRBV6-5 to TRBJ1-3; 7 bases agree with TRBD1. This CDR3 spans 16 amino acids. Germline V lookup: CDR1 MNHEY, CDR2 SVGAGI. The junction had 6 bases not matched to a gene; V was cut back by 4 bases and J by 0 bases.

The genes are TRBV5-1 and TRBJ2-3; 8 positions match TRBD1. The CDR3 totals 16 residues. The V gene's germline CDR1 is SGHRS and CDR2 YFSETQ. J lost 0 bases, V lost 3 bases, and 6 bases had no gene match. For the CDR3, the DNA is TGCGCCAGCAGCTGGAAGACAGGGGACAGCACAGATACGCAGTATTTT. It is translated as CASSWKTGDSTDTQYF. The variable domain in full, completed from reference TRBV5-1 and TRBJ2-3, reads KAGVTQTPRYLIKTRGQQVTLSCSPISGHRSVSWYQQTPGQGLQFLFEYFSETQRNKGNFPGRFSGRQFSNSRSEMNVSTLELGDSALYLCASSWKTGDSTDTQYFGPGTRLTVL.

The V and J genes are TRBV12-3 or TRBV12-4 and TRBJ1-4; the D gene is possibly TRBD1 (5 bases). The length of the CDR3 is 12 residues. V was shortened by 3 bases and J by 10 bases, with 9 bases between the two germline ends. The CDR3 sequence is CASSFAGGKLFF. CDR3 DNA: TGTGCCAGCAGTTTTGCGGGGGGAAAACTGTTTTTT.

V gene TRBV9 combines with J gene TRBJ1-3; 8 positions agree with TRBD1. V lost 0 bases and J lost 2; bases outside the gene matches: 4. Germline V lookup: CDR1 SGDLS, CDR2 YYNGEE. This CDR3 comprises 16 residues. The chain's CDR3 is CASSVGTGWTGNTIYF. In nucleotides, the CDR3 is TGTGCCAGCAGCGTAGGGACAGGGTGGACTGGAAACACCATATATTTT.

This chain joins TRBV12-5 and TRBJ2-3; 7 nucleotides match TRBD1. V shed 0 bases, J shed 3 bases, and the junction held 6 bases outside the gene matches. This CDR3 is built from 16 residues. CDR1 and CDR2 from the germline V gene are LGHNT and FRNRAP. The CDR3 sequence: CASGLVFVQGTDTQYF. The CDR3 region has the DNA TGTGCTAGTGGTTTGGTATTTGTACAGGGGACAGATACGCAGTATTTT.

This chain connects TRBV7-9 to TRBJ2-3; possibly TRBD1 for D (7 bases). V lost 5 bases, J lost 4 bases, and 16 bases lay in between. Germline V gene data show CDR1 as SEHNR and CDR2 as FQNEAQ (reference sequence). The CDR3 is made up of 15 amino acids. The CDR3 DNA is TGTGCCAGCAGCGCCGCGCAGGGGGGCGCAGATACGCAGTATTTT. Its translation: CASSAAQGGADTQYF.

The V gene is TRBV4-3, the J gene TRBJ1-6; 7 nucleotides line up with TRBD1. The junction had 13 bases not matched to a gene; V was cut back by 4 bases and J by 13 bases. The germline V gene encodes CDR1 LGHNA and CDR2 YSLEER. The CDR3 is made up of 15 amino acids. This chain's CDR3 is CASSPTTGDRSPLHF. The CDR3 DNA follows: TGCGCCAGCAGCCCTACCACAGGGGACCGTTCTCCCCTCCACTTT.

With regard to this clone: Given a much more abundant clone one base away, this may be a read error. The V call is TRBV12-3 or TRBV12-4, the J call TRBJ2-7, with a possible D match to TRBD1 (6 bases). The CDR3 has 12 residues. V lost 6 bases to trimming and J lost 4 bases, with 10 bases between them. This chain's CDR3 is CASSPQGYEQYF. CDR3 sequence (DNA): TGTGCCAGCAGCCCCCAGGGGTACGAGCAGTACTTC.

This sequence joins TRBV5-6 and TRBJ2-1, with D possibly matching TRBD2 (5 bases). The CDR3 runs 13 residues. Germline V gives CDR1 SGHDT, CDR2 YYEEEE. The V gene lost 4 bases and the J gene lost 9 bases, with 14 bases spanning the gap. CDR3 in amino acids: CASSRRASVEQFF. The CDR3 nucleotides are TGTGCCAGCAGCCGGCGGGCCTCTGTTGAGCAGTTCTTC.

The V gene is TRBV30, the J gene TRBJ2-5; weak D call: TRBD2 (5 bases). CDR1 and CDR2 from the germline V gene are GTSNPN and SVGIG (reference sequence). This CDR3 spans 15 amino acids. V was trimmed by 2 bases and J by 0 bases, leaving 13 bases between them. CDR3 DNA sequence: TGTGCCTGGAGTCAAGGTACGGGGTACCAAGAGACCCAGTACTTC. This encodes CAWSQGTGYQETQYF.

The chain couples TRBV6-5 to TRBJ1-5; 9 bases match TRBD1. CDR1 is MNHEY and CDR2 is SVGAGI in the germline V gene. The junction had 8 bases not matched to a gene; V was cut back by 6 bases and J by 5 bases. The CDR3 has 15 amino acids. The chain's CDR3 is CASSQGRQGDQPQHF. The CDR3 DNA reads TGTGCCAGCAGCCAAGGCCGACAGGGGGATCAGCCCCAGCATTTT.

This clone was picked up one time. V usage is TRBV11-2 and J usage is TRBJ2-3, with D unclear. Germline V lookup: CDR1 SGHAT, CDR2 FQNNGV. The CDR3 is 12 amino acids. The germline V and J ends were trimmed by 5 bases and 6 bases, with 9 bases remaining between them. This chain's CDR3 is CASSDWSDTQYF. CDR3 sequence (DNA): TGTGCCAGCAGCGACTGGTCGGATACGCAGTATTTT.

The chain has TRBV29-1 and TRBJ1-3; TRBD1 aligns across 9 bases. The junction had 8 bases not matched to a gene; V was cut back by 6 bases and J by 2 bases. This CDR3 is 15 amino acids long. Germline assignment: CDR1 SQVTM and CDR2 ANQGSEA. In nucleotides, the CDR3 is TGCAGCGTCGCCCACCGGACAGGGGCTGGAAACACCATATATTTT. Translation gives CSVAHRTGAGNTIYF.

The genes are TRBV12-3 or TRBV12-4 and TRBJ2-5; the D is unclear. The CDR3 spans 13 residues. The germline V and J ends were trimmed by 5 bases and 4 bases, with 11 bases remaining between them. CDR3 nucleotide sequence: TGTGCCAGCAGTGCCTCGAGTGGAGAGACCCAGTACTTC. It translates to CASSASSGETQYF.

The chain carries TRBV2 and TRBJ1-5, with no clear D. The CDR3 length is 14 residues. V dropped 4 bases and J dropped 2 bases, with 9 bases sitting between them. CDR1 and CDR2 from the germline V gene are SNHLY and FYNNEI. The CDR3 here is CASSVARGNQPQHF. The CDR3 DNA follows: TGTGCCAGCAGTGTGGCTCGGGGCAATCAGCCCCAGCATTTT.

The V and J genes are TRBV5-8 and TRBJ2-7, with 10 bases aligning to TRBD2. Germline CDR1 SGHTS, CDR2 YDEGEE. V was pared by 7 bases and J by 6 bases, with 13 bases of the junction left unmatched. The CDR3 consists of 15 residues. The CDR3 nucleotides read TGTGCCAGCTACACCGGGACTAGCGCAGTAACCGAGCAGTACTTC. It encodes CASYTGTSAVTEQYF.

The chain has TRBV10-1 and TRBJ2-4; 10 nucleotides align to TRBD1. This CDR3 is 15 amino acids long. Germline CDR1 and CDR2: WNHNN and SYGVQD (reference sequence). V was pared by 1 base and J by 5 bases, with 2 bases of the junction left unmatched. The DNA for the CDR3 is TGCGCCAGCAGTGAGTTGGACAGGGGGGAAAACATTCAGTACTTC. Protein: CASSELDRGENIQYF.

The gene calls are TRBV14 and TRBJ1-2; D gene uncertain. V gave up 5 bases and J gave up 2 bases, with 6 bases separating them. The CDR3 totals 12 residues. Looked up from germline, CDR1 is SGHDN and CDR2 is FVKESK. The CDR3 reads CASSYRNYGYTF. Written as DNA, the CDR3 is TGTGCCAGCAGCTATCGGAACTATGGCTACACCTTC.

V gene TRBV27 combines with J gene TRBJ1-3; 9 nucleotides align to TRBD1. The CDR3 has 16 residues. With V trimmed by 5 bases and J by 4 bases, 9 bases remained unmatched. Germline V gives CDR1 MNHEY, CDR2 SMNVEV (reference sequence). The CDR3 DNA reads TGTGCCAGCAGTCCGGGACAGGGACAAGAAGGAAACACCATATATTTT. This translates into CASSPGQGQEGNTIYF.

In the case of this clone: The sample has other DNA sequences that encode this CDR3 too. This chain connects TRBV19 to TRBJ1-6, with 9 bases matching TRBD1. CDR1 and CDR2 (germline): LNHDA, SQIVND (reference sequence). V lost 5 bases to trimming and J lost 7 bases; unmatched junction nucleotides: 3. The CDR3 length is 14 residues. The CDR3 spells CASSRDRDNSPLHF. The CDR3 DNA follows: TGTGCCAGTAGTCGGGACAGGGACAATTCACCCCTCCACTTT. The full variable domain, its missing parts supplied by reference TRBV19 and TRBJ1-6, is DGGITQSPKYLFRKEGQNVTLSCEQNLNHDAMYWYRQDPGQGLRLIYYSQIVNDFQKGDIAEGYSVSREKKESFPLTVTSAQKNPTAFYLCASSRDRDNSPLHFGNGTRLTVT.

This clone showed up just once. The chain recombines TRBV2 with TRBJ2-5; 13 bases are shared with TRBD2. Losses at the gene ends were 6 bases for V and 5 bases for J; bases not matched to a gene: 6. Germline-derived CDR1 and CDR2 are SNHLY and FYNNEI. This CDR3 region has 15 residues. CDR3 sequence: CASSGLAGDVETQYF. CDR3 DNA sequence: TGTGCCAGCAGCGGACTAGCGGGGGATGTGGAGACCCAGTACTTC.

J is TRBJ1-5 and V is TRBV7-9; tentative D call: TRBD1 (5 bases). The CDR3 totals 15 residues. Germline V gene lookup returns CDR1 SEHNR and CDR2 FQNEAQ (reference sequence). Trimming took 1 base from V and 5 from J, leaving 12 bases between them. The CDR3 DNA is TGTGCCAGCAGCTTAGATCAGGGAGGCTATCAGCCCCAGCATTTT. It encodes CASSLDQGGYQPQHF.

The chain carries TRBV7-9 and TRBJ2-2, with a weak D call TRBD2 (7 bases). The V gene lost 2 bases and the J gene lost 2 bases, with 21 bases spanning the gap. Germline lookup yields CDR1 SEHNR and CDR2 FQNEAQ (reference sequence). The CDR3 has 19 residues. The CDR3 DNA follows: TGTGCCAGCAGCTTACCCCGTGATACCGCGGGGGCAAACACCGGGGAGCTGTTTTTT. Its translation is CASSLPRDTAGANTGELFF.

The genes are TRBV9 and TRBJ2-1; TRBD2 matches at 8 bases. The CDR3 runs 15 residues. CDR1 is SGDLS, CDR2 YYNGEE, per germline. J was trimmed by 6 bases and V by 0 bases; bases with no gene match: 5. CDR3 in DNA: TGTGCCAGCAGCGTAGACGGGGGGGCCTTCAATGAGCAGTTCTTC. It specifies CASSVDGGAFNEQFF.

V is TRBV6-6 and J is TRBJ2-5; 9 bases map to TRBD1. The CDR3 has 16 amino acids. Per germline, CDR1 MNHNY and CDR2 SVGAGI (reference sequence). V lost 2 bases to trimming and J lost 3 bases; unmatched junction nucleotides: 7. This CDR3 is CASSYTPGQGEETQYF. The CDR3 bases are TGTGCCAGCAGTTACACCCCGGGACAGGGAGAAGAGACCCAGTACTTC.